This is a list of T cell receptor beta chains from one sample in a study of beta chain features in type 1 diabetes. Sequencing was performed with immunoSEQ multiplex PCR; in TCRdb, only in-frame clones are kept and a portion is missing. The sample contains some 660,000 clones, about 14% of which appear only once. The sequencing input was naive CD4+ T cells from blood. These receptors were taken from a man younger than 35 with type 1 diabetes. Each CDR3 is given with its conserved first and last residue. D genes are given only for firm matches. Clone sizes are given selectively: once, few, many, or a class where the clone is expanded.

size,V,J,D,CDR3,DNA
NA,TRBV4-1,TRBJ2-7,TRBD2,CASSPTSGLSYEQYF,TGCGCCAGCAGCCCGACTAGCGGGCTATCCTACGAGCAGTACTTC
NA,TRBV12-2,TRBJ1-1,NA,CASRLARQGGFMNTEAFF,TGTGCAAGTCGCTTAGCACGACAGGGAGGTTTCATGAACACTGAAGCTTTCTTT
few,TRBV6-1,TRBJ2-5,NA,CASSFGQGETQYF,TGTGCCAGCAGTTTCGGTCAGGGGGAGACCCAGTACTTC
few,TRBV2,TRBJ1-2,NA,CASRPGTYGYTF,TGTGCCAGCCGCCCAGGGACTTATGGCTACACCTTC
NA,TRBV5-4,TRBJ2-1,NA,CASNGGQNSVEQFF,TGTGCCAGTAACGGGGGGCAGAATAGCGTTGAGCAGTTCTTC
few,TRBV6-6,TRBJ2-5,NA,CASISGGSGGKETQYF,TGTGCCAGCATAAGTGGGGGTAGCGGAGGAAAAGAGACCCAGTACTTC
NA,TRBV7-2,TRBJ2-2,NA,CASSLGQPPNTGELFF,TGTGCCAGCAGCTTGGGACAACCACCGAACACCGGGGAGCTGTTTTTT
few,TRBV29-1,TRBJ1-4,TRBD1,CSVLTGLTNEKLFF,TGCAGCGTTTTGACAGGGTTAACTAATGAAAAACTGTTTTTT
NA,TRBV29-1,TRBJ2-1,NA,CSVEEPAESGEQFF,TGCAGCGTTGAAGAACCTGCGGAGAGCGGTGAGCAGTTCTTC
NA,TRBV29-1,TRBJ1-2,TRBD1,CSARWVGQGPFYYGYTF,TGCAGCGCGCGGTGGGTCGGACAGGGCCCGTTCTACTATGGCTACACCTTC
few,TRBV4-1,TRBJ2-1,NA,CASSPRNGGPNEQFF,TGCGCCAGCAGCCCTCGAAATGGGGGGCCCAATGAGCAGTTCTTC
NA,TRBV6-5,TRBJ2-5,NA,CASNDGRGETQYF,TGTGCCAGCAACGACGGGAGAGGGGAGACCCAGTACTTC
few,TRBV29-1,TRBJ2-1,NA,CSVGRGYNEQFF,TGCAGCGTGGGCAGAGGGTACAATGAGCAGTTCTTC
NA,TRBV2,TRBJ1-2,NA,CASRESLVYTF,TGTGCCAGCAGGGAGAGTCTAGTCTACACCTTC
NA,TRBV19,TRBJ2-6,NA,CASSPRAGANVLTF,TGTGCCAGTAGTCCCAGAGCCGGGGCCAACGTCCTGACTTTC
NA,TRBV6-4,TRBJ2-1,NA,CASSDSKGPYNEQFF,TGTGCCAGCAGTGACTCTAAGGGGCCCTACAATGAGCAGTTCTTC
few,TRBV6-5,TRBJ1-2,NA,CASSRDNPGLYGYTF,TGTGCCAGCAGTCGGGACAACCCGGGGCTCTATGGCTACACCTTC
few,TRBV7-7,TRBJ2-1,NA,CASSLRLTVYNEQFF,TGTGCTAGCAGCCTAAGGCTGACAGTTTACAATGAGCAGTTCTTC
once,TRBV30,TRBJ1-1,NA,CAWSSLILNTEAFF,TGTGCCTGGAGTTCCTTAATTTTGAACACTGAAGCTTTCTTT
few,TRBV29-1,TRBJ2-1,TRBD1,CSVERQGDEQFF,TGCAGCGTTGAGAGACAGGGGGATGAGCAGTTCTTC
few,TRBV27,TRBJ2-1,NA,CASSLTQGDQQFF,TGTGCCAGCAGTCTGACTCAGGGTGATCAGCAGTTCTTC
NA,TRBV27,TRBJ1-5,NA,CASSPADWYSNQPQHF,TGTGCCAGCAGTCCGGCAGATTGGTATAGCAATCAGCCCCAGCATTTT
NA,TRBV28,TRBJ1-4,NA,CASSFPPNEKLFF,TGTGCCAGCAGTTTCCCTCCCAATGAAAAACTGTTTTTT
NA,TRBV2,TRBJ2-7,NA,CASGQLLYEQYF,TGTGCCAGCGGGCAGCTCCTCTACGAGCAGTACTTC
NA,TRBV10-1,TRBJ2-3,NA,CASSAGATGDTQYF,TGCGCCAGCAGTGCGGGAGCTACCGGGGATACGCAGTATTTT
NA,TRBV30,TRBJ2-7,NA,CAWSPRAGYYEQYF,TGTGCCTGGAGTCCCCGGGCGGGGTACTACGAGCAGTACTTC
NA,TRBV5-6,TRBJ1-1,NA,CASSFDRSGAFF,TGTGCCAGCAGCTTTGACCGGAGTGGAGCTTTCTTT
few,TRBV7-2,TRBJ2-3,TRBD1,CASSLFGQGNTDTQYF,TGTGCCAGCAGCTTATTTGGACAGGGAAACACAGATACGCAGTATTTT
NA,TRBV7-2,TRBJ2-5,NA,CASSLVRGPGETQYF,TGTGCCAGCAGCTTAGTTCGCGGCCCTGGAGAGACCCAGTACTTC
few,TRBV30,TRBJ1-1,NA,CAWSSPSLNTEAFF,TGTGCCTGGAGCTCACCAAGTCTGAACACTGAAGCTTTCTTT
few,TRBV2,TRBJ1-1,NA,CASSGGEDTEAFF,TGTGCCAGCAGTGGGGGAGAGGACACTGAAGCTTTCTTT
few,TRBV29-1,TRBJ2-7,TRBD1,CSVVVGDRVTYEQYF,TGCAGCGTTGTTGTAGGGGACAGGGTCACGTACGAGCAGTACTTC
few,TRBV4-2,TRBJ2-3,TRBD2,CASSQDPSGSRGDTQYF,TGTGCCAGCAGCCAAGATCCCAGCGGGAGCCGGGGAGATACGCAGTATTTT
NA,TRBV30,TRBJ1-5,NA,CAGGSGPNQPQHF,TGTGCCGGGGGGAGCGGGCCCAATCAGCCCCAGCATTTT
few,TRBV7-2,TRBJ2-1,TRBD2,CASSLEAAGSYNEQFF,TGTGCCAGCAGCTTAGAAGCAGCGGGGAGCTACAATGAGCAGTTCTTC
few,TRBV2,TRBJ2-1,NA,CASRGGSPEQFF,TGTGCCAGCAGAGGAGGATCCCCTGAGCAGTTCTTC
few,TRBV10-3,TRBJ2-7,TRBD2,CAIAGGSYEQYF,TGTGCCATTGCGGGAGGTTCCTACGAGCAGTACTTC
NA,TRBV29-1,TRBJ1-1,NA,CSAAPGRTEAFF,TGCAGCGCTGCGCCCGGCCGGACTGAAGCTTTCTTT
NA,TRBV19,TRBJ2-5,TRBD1,CATVDRYGTGGGETQYF,TGTGCCACCGTCGATCGATATGGGACAGGCGGTGGGGAGACCCAGTACTTC
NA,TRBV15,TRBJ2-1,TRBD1,CATSRYRDRTNEQFF,TGTGCCACCAGCAGATACCGGGACAGGACGAATGAGCAGTTCTTC
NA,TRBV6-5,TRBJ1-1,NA,CASSLNTFNTEAFF,TGTGCCAGCAGTTTGAACACGTTTAACACTGAAGCTTTCTTT
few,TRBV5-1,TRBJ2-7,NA,CASSLAFRRELEQYF,TGCGCCAGCAGCTTGGCCTTCAGGCGGGAACTCGAGCAGTACTTC
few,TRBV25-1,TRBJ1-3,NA,CASSTGSGNTIYF,TGTGCCAGCAGTACAGGCTCTGGAAACACCATATATTTT
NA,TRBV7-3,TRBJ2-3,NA,CASSLSASTDTQYF,TGTGCCAGCAGCCTTAGCGCCTCCACAGATACGCAGTATTTT
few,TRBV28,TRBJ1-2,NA,CASRPTGYGYTF,TGTGCCAGCAGACCGACAGGATATGGCTACACCTTC
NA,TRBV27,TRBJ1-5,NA,CASSLYGQPQHF,TGTGCCAGCAGTCTCTACGGTCAGCCCCAGCATTTT
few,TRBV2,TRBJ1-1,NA,CASRLSSLSNTEAFF,TGTGCCAGCAGATTATCATCTTTGAGTAACACTGAAGCTTTCTTT
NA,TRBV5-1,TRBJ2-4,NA,CASSLEGRASNIQYF,TGCGCCAGCAGCTTGGAGGGCAGGGCCTCAAACATTCAGTACTTC
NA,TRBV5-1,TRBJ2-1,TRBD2,CASSFVAGGPGYEQFF,TGCGCCAGCAGCTTCGTTGCGGGAGGCCCCGGGTATGAGCAGTTCTTC
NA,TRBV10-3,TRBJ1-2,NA,CAISDSRGGQPNYGYTF,TGTGCCATCAGTGATTCGAGGGGTGGGCAGCCGAACTATGGCTACACCTTC
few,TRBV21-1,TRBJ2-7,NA,CASSSAGLEGVPAYEQYF,TGTGCCAGCAGCTCGGCGGGGTTAGAGGGGGTGCCCGCCTACGAGCAGTACTTC
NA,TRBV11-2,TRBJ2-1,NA,CASSPPDYNEQFF,TGTGCCAGCAGCCCGCCGGACTACAATGAGCAGTTCTTC